This T cell receptor (beta chain) was found in a study of T cells in Graves' hyperthyroidism and ophthalmopathy. Study-wide findings and caveats: Before onset, ophthalmopathy was predicted by the model a median roughly 6.8 months earlier.

The germline V gene encodes CDR1 SEHNR and CDR2 FQNEAQ (reference sequence). V trimming: 4 bases; J trimming: 0 bases; junction bases outside the gene matches: 4. The CDR3 has 17 residues. RNA transcripts provided the source from which TCR beta CDR3 regions were amplified. A first-round RT-PCR of the TCR CDR3 used the HTBI primer set. MiXCR, run by TCRdb on the multiplex PCR reads, gives a single entry per CDR3 protein. The sample lists about 480,000 distinct CDR3 sequences; under 15% were seen once. This clonotype was observed a few times. The antigen is undetermined. Hyperthyroidism was newly diagnosed in patients aged 18 to 65 (duration under 2 months).

Source material: blood. This chain uses TRBV7-9 with TRBJ2-2; TRBD2 aligns across 11 bases. This TCR derives from a woman aged 18-29 years with Graves' hyperthyroidism. This CDR3 is CASSSIAGGPNTGELFF. DNA for the CDR3: TGTGCCAGCAGCTCAATAGCGGGAGGGCCGAACACCGGGGAGCTGTTTTTT.